This entry is about one T cell receptor beta chain. Using immunoSEQ multiplex PCR, the repertoire was profiled, and TCRdb retains in-frame clones only, with some absent. The sample has approximately 89,000 clones; approximately 80% are singletons. This specimen belongs to a study of blood T cell repertoires in COVID-19. Whole-study context: PBMCs, B-cell-depleted T cells, or T cells were the source of the cDNA or gDNA that made up the material.

The receptor was derived from a woman in her seventies with active or convalescent COVID-19. The specimen was peripheral blood.

The CDR3 sequence is CASSRDRVSQSTQHF. In DNA, the CDR3 is TGTGCCAGCAGTCGGGACAGGGTCTCACAATCGACCCAGCATTTT. The chain uses TRBV6-2 or TRBV6-3 and TRBJ1-5, with 9 positions matching TRBD1. This CDR3 comprises 15 residues. Germline V gene sequence: CDR1 MNHEY, CDR2 SVGEGT. V gave up 5 bases and J gave up 11 bases; unmatched junction bases: 13.